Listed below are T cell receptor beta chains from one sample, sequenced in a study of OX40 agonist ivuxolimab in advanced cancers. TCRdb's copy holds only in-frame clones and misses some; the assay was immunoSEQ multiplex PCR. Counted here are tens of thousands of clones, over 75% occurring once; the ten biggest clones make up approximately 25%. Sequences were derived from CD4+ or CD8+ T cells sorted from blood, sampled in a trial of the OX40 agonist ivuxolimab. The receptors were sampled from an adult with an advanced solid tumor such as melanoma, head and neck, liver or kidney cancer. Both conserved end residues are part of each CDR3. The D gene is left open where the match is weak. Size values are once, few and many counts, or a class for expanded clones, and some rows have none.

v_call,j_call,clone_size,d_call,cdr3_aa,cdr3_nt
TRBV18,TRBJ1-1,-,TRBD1,CASSPLTGRSPDGTEAFF,TGTGCCAGCTCACCACTGACAGGGAGATCCCCCGACGGGACTGAAGCTTTCTTT
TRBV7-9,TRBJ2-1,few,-,CASSLVLASYNEQFF,TGTGCCAGCAGCTTAGTTCTCGCCTCCTACAATGAGCAGTTCTTC
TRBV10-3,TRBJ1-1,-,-,CAISGTAFGTAEAFF,TGTGCCATCAGTGGGACAGCCTTCGGGACTGCTGAAGCTTTCTTT
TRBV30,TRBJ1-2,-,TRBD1,CAWSVGTGYGYTF,TGTGCCTGGAGTGTAGGGACAGGCTATGGCTACACCTTC
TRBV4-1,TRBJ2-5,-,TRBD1,CASSQTAGQGQETQYF,TGCGCCAGCAGCCAGACGGCGGGACAGGGACAAGAGACCCAGTACTTC
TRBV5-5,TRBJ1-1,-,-,CASSSETEAFF,TGTGCCAGCAGCTCCGAGACTGAAGCTTTCTTT
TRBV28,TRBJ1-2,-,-,CASSLTAQNYGYTF,TGTGCCAGCAGTTTAACAGCTCAAAACTATGGCTACACCTTC
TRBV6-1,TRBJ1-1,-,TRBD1,CASKRPGQAAFF,TGTGCCAGCAAAAGACCGGGACAGGCCGCTTTCTTT
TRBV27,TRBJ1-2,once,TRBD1,CASSLSWTGGYYGYTF,TGTGCCAGCAGTTTATCGTGGACAGGGGGCTACTATGGCTACACCTTC
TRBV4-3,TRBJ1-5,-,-,CASSQVYGQPQHF,TGCGCCAGCAGCCAGGTATATGGTCAGCCCCAGCATTTT